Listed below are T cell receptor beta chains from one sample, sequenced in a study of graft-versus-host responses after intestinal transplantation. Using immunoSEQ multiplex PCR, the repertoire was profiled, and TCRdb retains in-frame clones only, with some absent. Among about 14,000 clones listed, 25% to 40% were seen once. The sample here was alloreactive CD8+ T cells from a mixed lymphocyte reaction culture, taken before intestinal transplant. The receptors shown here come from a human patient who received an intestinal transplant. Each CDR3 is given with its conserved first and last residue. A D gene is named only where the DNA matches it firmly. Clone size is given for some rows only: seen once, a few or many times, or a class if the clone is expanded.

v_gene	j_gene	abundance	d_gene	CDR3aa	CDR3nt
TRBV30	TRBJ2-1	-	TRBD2	CAWSGLAGVYNEQFF	TGTGCCTGGAGTGGGTTGGCGGGGGTTTACAATGAGCAGTTCTTC
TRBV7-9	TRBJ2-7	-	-	CASSLAGAGAWSYEQYF	TGTGCCAGCAGCTTAGCGGGCGCGGGGGCCTGGTCCTACGAGCAGTACTTC
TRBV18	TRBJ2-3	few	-	CASSRLLSSASTDTQYF	TGTGCCAGCTCCCGACTCTTGTCCTCCGCCAGCACAGATACGCAGTATTTT
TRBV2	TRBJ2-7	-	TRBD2	CASSEGGGGAYEQYF	TGTGCCAGCAGTGAAGGGGGCGGGGGTGCCTACGAGCAGTACTTC
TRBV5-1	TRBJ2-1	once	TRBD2	CASSLDSGDYNEQFF	TGCGCCAGCAGCTTGGATAGCGGGGATTACAATGAGCAGTTCTTC
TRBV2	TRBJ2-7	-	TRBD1	CASTGTGAYEQYF	TGTGCCAGCACCGGGACAGGGGCCTACGAGCAGTACTTC
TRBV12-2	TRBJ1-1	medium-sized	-	CASRLISGQGEADTEAFF	TGTGCAAGTCGCTTAATATCCGGGCAGGGGGAGGCGGACACTGAAGCTTTCTTT
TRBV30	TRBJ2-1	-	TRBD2	CAWTSGASGGAWNEQFF	TGTGCCTGGACCTCCGGGGCTAGCGGGGGGGCCTGGAATGAGCAGTTCTTC
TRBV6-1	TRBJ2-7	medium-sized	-	CASSEARVPSYEQYF	TGTGCCAGCAGTGAAGCGAGGGTGCCATCCTACGAGCAGTACTTC
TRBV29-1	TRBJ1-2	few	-	CSVQGNYGYTF	TGCAGCGTCCAGGGGAACTATGGCTACACCTTC
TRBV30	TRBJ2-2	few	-	CATHDQAFGELFF	TGTGCCACCCATGATCAGGCTTTCGGGGAGCTGTTTTTT
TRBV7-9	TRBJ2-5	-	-	CASSSPRDSPWETQYF	TGTGCCAGCAGCTCTCCCCGGGACTCTCCGTGGGAGACCCAGTACTTC
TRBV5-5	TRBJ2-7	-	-	CASSLAGGEAYEQYF	TGTGCCAGCAGCTTGGCAGGTGGGGAGGCCTACGAGCAGTACTTC
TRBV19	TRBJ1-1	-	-	CASSIGAGSTEAFF	TGTGCCAGTAGTATAGGAGCAGGCAGCACTGAAGCTTTCTTT
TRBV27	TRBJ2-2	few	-	CASRRGSGELFF	TGTGCCAGCAGGCGGGGATCCGGGGAGCTGTTTTTT
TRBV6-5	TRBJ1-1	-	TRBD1	CASRGRTGMNTEAFF	TGTGCCAGCAGGGGACGGACAGGGATGAACACTGAAGCTTTCTTT
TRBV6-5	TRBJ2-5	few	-	CASRGHLQETQYF	TGTGCCAGCAGGGGGCACTTGCAGGAGACCCAGTACTTC
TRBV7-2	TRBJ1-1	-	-	CASSLGGAANTEAFF	TGTGCCAGCAGCTTAGGGGGCGCCGCGAACACTGAAGCTTTCTTT
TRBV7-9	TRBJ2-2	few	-	CASSPPLAAGELFF	TGTGCCAGCAGCCCTCCATTGGCGGCTGGGGAGCTGTTTTTT
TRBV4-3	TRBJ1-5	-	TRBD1	CASSQALVGTGDSNQPQHF	TGCGCCAGCAGCCAAGCATTGGTAGGGACAGGGGATAGCAATCAGCCCCAGCATTTT
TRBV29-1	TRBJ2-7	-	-	CSVYRDNPYEQYF	TGCAGCGTCTACCGGGACAACCCTTACGAGCAGTACTTC
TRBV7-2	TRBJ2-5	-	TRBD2	CASSFTSGETQYF	TGTGCCAGCAGCTTTACTAGCGGGGAGACCCAGTACTTC